Presented here are 3 T cell receptor beta chains from one specimen sequenced in a study of shared clonotypes between healthy human individuals. Sequencing used immunoSEQ multiplex PCR; TCRdb keeps in-frame clones, though not all of them. This table holds millions of clones, approximately 94% found once. The sample was naive CD4+ T cells sorted from blood. Indicated subset: CD45RA+ positively selected. The receptors stem from a man younger than 35 in good health.

This chain uses TRBV19 with TRBJ2-7; 10 positions agree with TRBD1. The CDR3 is 14 residues long. With V trimmed by 5 bases and J by 5 bases, 6 bases remained unmatched. Germline V gives CDR1 LNHDA, CDR2 SQIVND (reference sequence). CDR3 sequence: CASSRGQGRHEQYF. The CDR3 nucleotides read TGTGCCAGTAGTCGGGGACAGGGGCGTCACGAGCAGTACTTC.

Regarding this clone: Additional DNA sequences in this sample encode the identical CDR3. V usage is TRBV20-1 and J usage is TRBJ2-5, with D possibly being TRBD1 (6 bases). The CDR3 is 11 amino acids. Trimming left V 2 bases short and J 5 bases short, with 6 bases between. Germline CDR1 is DFQATT and CDR2 is SNEGSKA (reference sequence). Here the CDR3 reads CSARQGETQYF. CDR3 DNA sequence: TGCAGTGCTAGACAGGGGGAGACCCAGTACTTC.

CDR3 loop: CASSDPPSNQPQHF. The DNA of the CDR3 is TGCGCCAGCAGTGACCCCCCCTCCAATCAGCCCCAGCATTTT. This rearrangement joins TRBV10-2 to TRBJ1-5, with no clear D. The CDR3 has 14 amino acids. Germline CDR1 and CDR2: WSHSY and SAAADI. Trimming pared 3 bases from V and 3 bases from J, leaving 9 bases between.